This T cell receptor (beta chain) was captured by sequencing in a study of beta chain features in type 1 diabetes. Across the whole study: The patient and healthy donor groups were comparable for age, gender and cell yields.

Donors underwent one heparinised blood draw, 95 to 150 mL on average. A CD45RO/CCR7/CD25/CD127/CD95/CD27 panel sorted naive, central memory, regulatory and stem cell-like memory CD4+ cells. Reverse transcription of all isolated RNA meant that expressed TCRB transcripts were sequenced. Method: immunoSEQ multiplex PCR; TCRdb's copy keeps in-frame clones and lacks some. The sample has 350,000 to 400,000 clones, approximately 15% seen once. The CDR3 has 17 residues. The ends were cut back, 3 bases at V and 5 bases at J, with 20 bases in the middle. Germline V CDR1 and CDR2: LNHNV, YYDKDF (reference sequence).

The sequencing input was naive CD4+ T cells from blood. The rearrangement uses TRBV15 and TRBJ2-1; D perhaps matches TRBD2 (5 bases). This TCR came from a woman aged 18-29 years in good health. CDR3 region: CATSSSYGLVGDNEQFF. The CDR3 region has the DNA TGTGCCACCAGCAGTTCATACGGACTGGTGGGCGACAATGAGCAGTTCTTC.